This T cell receptor beta chain originates from a study of CD4+ T cells in melanoma. V gave up 3 bases and J gave up 5 bases, with 15 bases separating them. Germline loops: CDR1 SGHRS, CDR2 YFSETQ. The CDR3 runs 15 residues. The data were produced by immunoSEQ multiplex PCR, yet TCRdb's version contains in-frame clones alone and is incomplete. The sample shows over 130,000 clones, around 90% of them seen only once. This chain joins TRBV5-1 and TRBJ2-1; D is unclear. The TCR originated in a human donor with melanoma. The CDR3, as DNA: TGCGCCAGCAGCTCAAGACGGAGTGGAGACAATGAGCAGTTCTTC. Protein sequence: CASSSRRSGDNEQFF.